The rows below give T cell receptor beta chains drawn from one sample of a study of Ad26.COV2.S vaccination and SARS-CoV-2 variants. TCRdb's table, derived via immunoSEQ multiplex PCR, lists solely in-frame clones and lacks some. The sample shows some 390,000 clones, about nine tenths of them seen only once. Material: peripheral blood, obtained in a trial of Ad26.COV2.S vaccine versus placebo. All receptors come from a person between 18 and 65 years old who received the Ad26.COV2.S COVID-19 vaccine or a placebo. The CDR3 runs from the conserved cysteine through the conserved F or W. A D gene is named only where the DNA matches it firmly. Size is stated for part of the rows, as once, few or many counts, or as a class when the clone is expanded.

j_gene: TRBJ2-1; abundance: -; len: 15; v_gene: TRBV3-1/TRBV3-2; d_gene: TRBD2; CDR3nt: TGTGCCAGCAGCCCCCCGGGACTAGCCCTCAATGAGCAGTTCTTC; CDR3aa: CASSPPGLALNEQFF
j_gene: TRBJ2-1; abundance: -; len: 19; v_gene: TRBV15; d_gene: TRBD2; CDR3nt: TGTGCCACCAGCAAACGGACTAGCGGGAGCCTGAGCTCCTACAATGAGCAGTTCTTC; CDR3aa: CATSKRTSGSLSSYNEQFF
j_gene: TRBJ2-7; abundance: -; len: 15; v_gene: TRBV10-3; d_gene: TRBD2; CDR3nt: TGTGCCATCAGTGAGGGGCGGGAGCGGGCCTACGAGCAGTACTTC; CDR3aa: CAISEGRERAYEQYF
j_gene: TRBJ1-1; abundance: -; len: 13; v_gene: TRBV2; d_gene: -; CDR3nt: TGTGCCAGCAGTAGGGGGATCGGGACTGAAGCTTTCTTT; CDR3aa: CASSRGIGTEAFF
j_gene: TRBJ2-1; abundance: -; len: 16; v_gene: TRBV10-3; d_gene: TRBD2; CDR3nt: TGTGCCATCAGTGAGGTAACTAGCGGGACGGGAAATGAGCAGTTCTTC; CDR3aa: CAISEVTSGTGNEQFF
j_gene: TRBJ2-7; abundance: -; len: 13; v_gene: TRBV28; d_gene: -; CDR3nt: TGTGCCAGCCAGGAAGGACAAGGCTACGAGCAGTACTTC; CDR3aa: CASQEGQGYEQYF
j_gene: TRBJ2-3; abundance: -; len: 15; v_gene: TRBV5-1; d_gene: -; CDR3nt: TGCGCCAGCAGCTCCCGGACAGCCCTCACAGATACGCAGTATTTT; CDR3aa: CASSSRTALTDTQYF
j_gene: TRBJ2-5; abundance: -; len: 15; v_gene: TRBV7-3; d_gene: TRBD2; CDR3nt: TGTGCCAGCAGTGCTTTCGCGGGAGGGTGGGAGACCCAGTACTTC; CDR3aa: CASSAFAGGWETQYF
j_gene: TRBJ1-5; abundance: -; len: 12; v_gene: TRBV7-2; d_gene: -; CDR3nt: TGTGCCAGCAGCCTAGGGGATCAGCCCCAGCATTTT; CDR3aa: CASSLGDQPQHF
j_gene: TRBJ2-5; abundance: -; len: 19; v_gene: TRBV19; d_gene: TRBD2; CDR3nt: TGTGCCAGTAGTATCCTTGGACTAGCGGGAGTCATTGGTAGGGAGACCCAGTACTTC; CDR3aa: CASSILGLAGVIGRETQYF
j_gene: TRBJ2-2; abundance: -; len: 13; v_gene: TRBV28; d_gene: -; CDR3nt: TGTGCCAGCAGAGCGGAGCTCACCGGGGAGCTGTTTTTT; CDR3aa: CASRAELTGELFF
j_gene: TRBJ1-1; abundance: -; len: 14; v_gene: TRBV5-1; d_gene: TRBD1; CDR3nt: TGCGCCAGCAGCCCGGACAGGGGAAGTACTGAAGCTTTCTTT; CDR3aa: CASSPDRGSTEAFF
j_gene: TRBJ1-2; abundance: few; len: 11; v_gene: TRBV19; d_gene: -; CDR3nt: TGTGCCAGTAGTATCCTTGGTGGCTACACCTTC; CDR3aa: CASSILGGYTF
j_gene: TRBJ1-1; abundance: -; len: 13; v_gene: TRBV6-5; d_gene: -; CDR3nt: TGTGCCAGCGGGGATAGGGGGAACACTGAAGCTTTCTTT; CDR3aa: CASGDRGNTEAFF
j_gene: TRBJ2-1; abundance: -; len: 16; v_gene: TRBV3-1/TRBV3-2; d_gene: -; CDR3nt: TGTGCCAGCAGCCAAGATGCCCTGAGCTCCTACAATGAGCAGTTCTTC; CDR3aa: CASSQDALSSYNEQFF
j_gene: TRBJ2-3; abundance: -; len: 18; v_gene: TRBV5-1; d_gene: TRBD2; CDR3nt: TGCGCCAGCAGCTTGGCCTTCACTAGCGGACGGGCCGGAGATACGCAGTATTTT; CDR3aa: CASSLAFTSGRAGDTQYF
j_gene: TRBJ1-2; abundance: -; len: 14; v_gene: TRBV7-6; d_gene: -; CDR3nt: TGTGCCAGCAGCCAAGGGCCAGAAGACTATGGCTACACCTTC; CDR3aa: CASSQGPEDYGYTF
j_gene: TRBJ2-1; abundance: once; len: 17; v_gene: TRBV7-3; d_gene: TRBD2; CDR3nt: TGTGCCAGCAGCTTAATCCGTTCAGCGGGAGGGCCTCGTGAGCAGTTCTTC; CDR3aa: CASSLIRSAGGPREQFF
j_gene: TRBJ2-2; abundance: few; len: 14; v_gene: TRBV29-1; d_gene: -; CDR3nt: TGCAGCGCCCGTAAGGGGGCGAACACCGGGGAGCTGTTTTTT; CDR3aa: CSARKGANTGELFF
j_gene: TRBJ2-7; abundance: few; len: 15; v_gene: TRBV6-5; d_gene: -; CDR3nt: TGTGCCAGCAGATCCGGACAGATAGCTTCCTACGAGCAGTACTTC; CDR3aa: CASRSGQIASYEQYF
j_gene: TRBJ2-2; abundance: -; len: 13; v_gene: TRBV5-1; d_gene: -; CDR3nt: TGCGCCAGCCGGGGGACGAACACCGGGGAGCTGTTTTTT; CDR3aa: CASRGTNTGELFF
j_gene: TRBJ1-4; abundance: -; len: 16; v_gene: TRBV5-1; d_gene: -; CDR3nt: TGCGCCAGCAGCTTGGGGGACACAGCGAGAGTTGAAAAACTGTTTTTT; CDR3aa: CASSLGDTARVEKLFF
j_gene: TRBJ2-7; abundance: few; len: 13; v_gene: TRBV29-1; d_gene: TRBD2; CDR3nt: TGCAGCGTCTTAGCGGGAGGGGCTCGGGAGCAGTACTTC; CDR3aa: CSVLAGGAREQYF
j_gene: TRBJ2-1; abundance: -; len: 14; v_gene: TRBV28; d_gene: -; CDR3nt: TGTGCCAGCAGTTTACTGTCCAGTACCAATGAGCAGTTCTTC; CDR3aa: CASSLLSSTNEQFF
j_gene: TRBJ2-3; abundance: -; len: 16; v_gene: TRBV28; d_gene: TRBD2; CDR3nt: TGTGCCAGCAGTGATATAGCGGGAGCTTTAACAGATACGCAGTATTTT; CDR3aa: CASSDIAGALTDTQYF
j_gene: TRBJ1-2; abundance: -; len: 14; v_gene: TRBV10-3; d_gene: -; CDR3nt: TGTGCCATCAGTGAGAACAGTGAAAACTATGGCTACACCTTC; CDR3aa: CAISENSENYGYTF
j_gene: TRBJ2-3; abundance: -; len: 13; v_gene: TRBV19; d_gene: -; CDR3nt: TGTGCCAGTAGGGAGGAATGGGCAGATACGCAGTATTTT; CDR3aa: CASREEWADTQYF
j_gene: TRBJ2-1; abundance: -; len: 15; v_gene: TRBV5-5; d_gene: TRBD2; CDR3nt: TGTGCCAGCAGCTCAATGGGACTAGCGGTGAATGAGCAGTTCTTC; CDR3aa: CASSSMGLAVNEQFF
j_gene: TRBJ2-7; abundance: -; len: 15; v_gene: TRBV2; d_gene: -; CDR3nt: TGTGCCAGCAGTGAAGCGGGGGGACTCTCATACGAGCAGTACTTC; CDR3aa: CASSEAGGLSYEQYF
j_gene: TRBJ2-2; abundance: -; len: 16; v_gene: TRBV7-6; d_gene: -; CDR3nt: TGTGCCAGCAGCTTACTTCTCGTCGCGAACACCGGGGAGCTGTTTTTT; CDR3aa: CASSLLLVANTGELFF
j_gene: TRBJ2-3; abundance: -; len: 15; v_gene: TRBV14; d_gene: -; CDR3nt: TGTGCCAGCAGTCACGTGGTTCAAAGCACAGATACGCAGTATTTT; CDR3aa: CASSHVVQSTDTQYF
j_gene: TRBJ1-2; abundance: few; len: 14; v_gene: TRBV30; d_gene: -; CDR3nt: TGTGCCTGGAGTATGGGCAGCTCTAACTATGGCTACACCTTC; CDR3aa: CAWSMGSSNYGYTF
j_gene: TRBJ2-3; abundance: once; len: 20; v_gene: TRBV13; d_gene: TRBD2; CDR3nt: TGTGCCAGCAGCTTAGGCAGGCCAGGGATTTGGACTAGCGGGAGTGATACGCAGTATTTT; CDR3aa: CASSLGRPGIWTSGSDTQYF
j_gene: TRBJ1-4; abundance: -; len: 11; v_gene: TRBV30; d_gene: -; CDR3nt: TGTGCCTGGAGTAAGGGGGAAAAACTGTTTTTT; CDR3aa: CAWSKGEKLFF
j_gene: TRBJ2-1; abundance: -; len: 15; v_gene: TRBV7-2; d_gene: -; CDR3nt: TGTGCCAGCAGCTTACTACTTAGTGGGGGAAATGAGCAGTTCTTC; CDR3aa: CASSLLLSGGNEQFF
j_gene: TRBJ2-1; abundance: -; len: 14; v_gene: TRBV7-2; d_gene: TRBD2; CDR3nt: TGTGCCAGCAGCTTAGCGTCTAGCGGGCATGAGCAGTTCTTC; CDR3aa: CASSLASSGHEQFF
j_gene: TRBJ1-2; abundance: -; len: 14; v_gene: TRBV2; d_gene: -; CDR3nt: TGTGCCAGCAGTGCGCAAACAGGGATCTATGGCTACACCTTC; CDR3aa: CASSAQTGIYGYTF
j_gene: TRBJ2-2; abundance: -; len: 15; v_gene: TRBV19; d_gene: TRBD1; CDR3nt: TGTGCCAGTACCCGCGGGACAGGGGCCACCGGGGAGCTGTTTTTT; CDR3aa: CASTRGTGATGELFF
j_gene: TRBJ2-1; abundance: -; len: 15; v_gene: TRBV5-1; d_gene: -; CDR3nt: TGCGCCAGCAGACAAGGGGGGACTCGCTACAATGAGCAGTTCTTC; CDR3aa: CASRQGGTRYNEQFF
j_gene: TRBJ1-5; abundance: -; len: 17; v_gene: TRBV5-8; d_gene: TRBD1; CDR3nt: TGTGCCAGCAGCGTATTCCGGACAGGGGGTGGCAATCAGCCCCAGCATTTT; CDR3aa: CASSVFRTGGGNQPQHF
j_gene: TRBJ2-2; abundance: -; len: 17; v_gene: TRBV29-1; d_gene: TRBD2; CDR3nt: TGCAGCGTTGAAGATCGTGAAGGGGAGGGGAACACCGGGGAGCTGTTTTTT; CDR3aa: CSVEDREGEGNTGELFF
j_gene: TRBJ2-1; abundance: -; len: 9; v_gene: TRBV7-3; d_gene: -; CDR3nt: TGTGCCAGTTTCAATGAGCAGTTCTTC; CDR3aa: CASFNEQFF
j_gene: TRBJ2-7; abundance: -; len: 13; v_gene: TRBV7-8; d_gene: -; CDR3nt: TGTGCCAGCAGCTCATTTAGCTCCTACGAGCAGTACTTC; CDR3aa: CASSSFSSYEQYF
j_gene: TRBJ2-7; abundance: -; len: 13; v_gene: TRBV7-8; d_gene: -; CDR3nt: TGTGCCAGCAGCCAGGGACACGCCTACGAGCAGTACTTC; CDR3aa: CASSQGHAYEQYF
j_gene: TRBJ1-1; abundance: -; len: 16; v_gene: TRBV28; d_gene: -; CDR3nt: TGTGCCAGCAGTAATAAAATGGGGGTGGGGAACACTGAAGCTTTCTTT; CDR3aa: CASSNKMGVGNTEAFF
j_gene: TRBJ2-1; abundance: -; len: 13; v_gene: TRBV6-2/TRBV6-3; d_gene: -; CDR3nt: TGTGCCAGCAGTTACTTAGTTTCCGATGAGCAGTTCTTC; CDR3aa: CASSYLVSDEQFF
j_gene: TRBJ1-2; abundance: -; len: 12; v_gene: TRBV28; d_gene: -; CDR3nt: TGTGCCAGCAGACAGAATAACTATGGCTACACCTTC; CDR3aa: CASRQNNYGYTF
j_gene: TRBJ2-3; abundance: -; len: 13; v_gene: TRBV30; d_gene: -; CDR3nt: TGTGCCTCTCCCGGACCGCAGGCAGATACGCAGTATTTT; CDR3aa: CASPGPQADTQYF
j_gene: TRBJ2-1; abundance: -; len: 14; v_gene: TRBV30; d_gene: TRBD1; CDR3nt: TGTGCCTGGAGTGGACAGGGGGTGGGGTACGAGCAGTTCTTC; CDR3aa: CAWSGQGVGYEQFF
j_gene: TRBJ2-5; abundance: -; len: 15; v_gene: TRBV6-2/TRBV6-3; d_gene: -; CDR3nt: TGTGCCAGCAGTTACGGCGGACACGACTCATCGGACCAGTACTTC; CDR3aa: CASSYGGHDSSDQYF
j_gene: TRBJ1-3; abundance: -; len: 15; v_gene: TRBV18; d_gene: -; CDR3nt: TGTGCCAGCTCACCGGGGGGCCAGTCTGGAAACACCATATATTTT; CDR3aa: CASSPGGQSGNTIYF
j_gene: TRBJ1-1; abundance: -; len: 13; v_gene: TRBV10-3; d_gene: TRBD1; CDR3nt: TGTGCCATCGGGGGACAGAAGAACACTGAAGCTTTCTTT; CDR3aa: CAIGGQKNTEAFF
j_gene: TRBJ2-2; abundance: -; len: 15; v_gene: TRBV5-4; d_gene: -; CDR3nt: TGTGCCAGCAGCAAGGACGGGACAACCGCCGGGGAGCTGTTTTTT; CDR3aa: CASSKDGTTAGELFF